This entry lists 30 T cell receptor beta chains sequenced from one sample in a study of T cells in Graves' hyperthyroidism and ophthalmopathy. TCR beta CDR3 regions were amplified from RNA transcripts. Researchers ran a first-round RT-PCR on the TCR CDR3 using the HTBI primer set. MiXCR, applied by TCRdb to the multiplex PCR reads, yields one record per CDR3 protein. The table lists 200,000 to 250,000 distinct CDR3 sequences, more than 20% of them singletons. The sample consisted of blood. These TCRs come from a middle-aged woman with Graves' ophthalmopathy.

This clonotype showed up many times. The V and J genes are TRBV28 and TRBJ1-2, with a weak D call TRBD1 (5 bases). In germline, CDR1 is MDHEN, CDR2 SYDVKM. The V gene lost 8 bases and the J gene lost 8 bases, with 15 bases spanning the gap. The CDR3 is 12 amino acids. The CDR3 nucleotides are TGTGCCAGCTTTTCCGTCCGGGACGGCTACACCTTC. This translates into CASFSVRDGYTF.

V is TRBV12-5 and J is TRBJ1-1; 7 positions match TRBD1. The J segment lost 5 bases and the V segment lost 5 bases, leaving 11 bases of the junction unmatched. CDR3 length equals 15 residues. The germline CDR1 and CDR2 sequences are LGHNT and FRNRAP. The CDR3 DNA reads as TGTGCTAGTGGTCCTCAACTGACAGGGAGTACTGAAGCTTTCTTT. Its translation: CASGPQLTGSTEAFF.

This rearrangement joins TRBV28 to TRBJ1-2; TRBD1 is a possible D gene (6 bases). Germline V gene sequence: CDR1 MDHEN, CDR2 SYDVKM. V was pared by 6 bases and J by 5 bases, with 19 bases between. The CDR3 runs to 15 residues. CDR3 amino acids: CASSPRDTALYGYTF. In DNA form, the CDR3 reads TGTGCCAGCAGCCCGAGGGACACCGCTTTATATGGCTACACCTTC.

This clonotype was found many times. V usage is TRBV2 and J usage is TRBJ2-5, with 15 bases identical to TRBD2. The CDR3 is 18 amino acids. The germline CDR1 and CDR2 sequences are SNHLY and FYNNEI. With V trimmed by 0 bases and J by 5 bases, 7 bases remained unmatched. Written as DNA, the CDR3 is TGTGCCAGCAGTGAAGCACGGACTAGCGGGAGGGCCGGGGAGACCCAGTACTTC. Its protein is CASSEARTSGRAGETQYF.

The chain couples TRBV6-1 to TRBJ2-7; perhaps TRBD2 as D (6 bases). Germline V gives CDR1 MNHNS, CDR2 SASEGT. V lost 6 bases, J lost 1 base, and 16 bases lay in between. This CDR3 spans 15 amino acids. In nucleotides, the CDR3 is TGTGCCAGCAGGGGGGGTCCGACCGTATCCTACGAGCAGTACTTC. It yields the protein CASRGGPTVSYEQYF.

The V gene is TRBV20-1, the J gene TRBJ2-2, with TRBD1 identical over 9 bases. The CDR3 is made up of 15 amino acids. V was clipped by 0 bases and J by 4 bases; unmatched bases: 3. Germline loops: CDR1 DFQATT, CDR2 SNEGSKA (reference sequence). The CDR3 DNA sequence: TGCAGTGCTAGAGACCCGGACAGGGGCACCGGGGAGCTGTTTTTT. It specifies CSARDPDRGTGELFF.

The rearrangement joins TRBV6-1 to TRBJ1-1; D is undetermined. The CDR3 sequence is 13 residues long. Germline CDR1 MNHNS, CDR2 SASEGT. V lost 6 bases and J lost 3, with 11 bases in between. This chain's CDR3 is CASRFRSDTEAFF. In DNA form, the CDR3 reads TGTGCCAGCAGATTCAGATCCGACACTGAAGCTTTCTTT.

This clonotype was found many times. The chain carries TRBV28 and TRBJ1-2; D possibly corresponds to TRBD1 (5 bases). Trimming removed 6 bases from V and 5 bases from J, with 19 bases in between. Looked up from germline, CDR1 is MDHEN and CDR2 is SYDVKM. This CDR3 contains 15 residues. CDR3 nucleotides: TGTGCCAGCAGGGATCTCCGAAGACAGCATTATGGCTACACCTTC. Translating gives CASRDLRRQHYGYTF.

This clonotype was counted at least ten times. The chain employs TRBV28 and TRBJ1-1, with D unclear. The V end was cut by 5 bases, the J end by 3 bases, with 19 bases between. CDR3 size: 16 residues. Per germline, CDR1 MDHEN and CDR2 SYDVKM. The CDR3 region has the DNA TGTGCCAGCAGTCCCTTGGACGGAGAGAGATACACTGAAGCTTTCTTT. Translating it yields CASSPLDGERYTEAFF.

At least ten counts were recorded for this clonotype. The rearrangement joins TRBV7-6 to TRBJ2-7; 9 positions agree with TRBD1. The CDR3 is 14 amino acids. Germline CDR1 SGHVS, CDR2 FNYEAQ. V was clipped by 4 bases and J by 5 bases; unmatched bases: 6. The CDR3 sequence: CASSSGQGTDEQYF. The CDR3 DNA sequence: TGTGCCAGCAGCTCCGGACAGGGGACGGACGAGCAGTACTTC.

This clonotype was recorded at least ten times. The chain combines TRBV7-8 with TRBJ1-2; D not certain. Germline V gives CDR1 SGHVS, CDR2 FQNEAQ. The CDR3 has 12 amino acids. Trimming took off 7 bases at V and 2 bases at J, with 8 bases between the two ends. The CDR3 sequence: CASKIENYGYTF. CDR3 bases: TGTGCCAGCAAAATTGAGAACTATGGCTACACCTTC.

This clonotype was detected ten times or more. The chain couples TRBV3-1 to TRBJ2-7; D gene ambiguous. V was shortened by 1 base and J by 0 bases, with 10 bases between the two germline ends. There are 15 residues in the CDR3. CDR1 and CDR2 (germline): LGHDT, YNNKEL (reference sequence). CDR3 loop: CASSQGFRSSYEQYF. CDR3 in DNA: TGTGCCAGCAGCCAAGGGTTCAGGAGCTCCTACGAGCAGTACTTC.

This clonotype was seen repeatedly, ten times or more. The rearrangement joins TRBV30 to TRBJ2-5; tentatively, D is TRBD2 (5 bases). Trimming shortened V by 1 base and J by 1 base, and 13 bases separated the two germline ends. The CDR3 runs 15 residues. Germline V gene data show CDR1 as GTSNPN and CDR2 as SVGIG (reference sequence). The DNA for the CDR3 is TGTGCCTGGAGTGATTTAGCTGGGAGCCAAGAGACCCAGTACTTC. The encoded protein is CAWSDLAGSQETQYF.

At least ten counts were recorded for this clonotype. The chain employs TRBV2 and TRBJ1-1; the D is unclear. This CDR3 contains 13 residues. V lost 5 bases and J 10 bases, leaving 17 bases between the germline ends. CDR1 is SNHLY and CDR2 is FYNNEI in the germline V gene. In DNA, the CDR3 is TGTGCCAGCAGTCCCGGGCGGGAATTAAGAGCTTTCTTT. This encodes CASSPGRELRAFF.

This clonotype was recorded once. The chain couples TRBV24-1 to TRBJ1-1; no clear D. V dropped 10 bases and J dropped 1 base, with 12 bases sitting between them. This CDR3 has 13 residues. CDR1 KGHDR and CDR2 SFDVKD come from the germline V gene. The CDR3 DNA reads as TGTGCCACACGGACGGCCAAGAACACTGAAGCTTTCTTT. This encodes CATRTAKNTEAFF.

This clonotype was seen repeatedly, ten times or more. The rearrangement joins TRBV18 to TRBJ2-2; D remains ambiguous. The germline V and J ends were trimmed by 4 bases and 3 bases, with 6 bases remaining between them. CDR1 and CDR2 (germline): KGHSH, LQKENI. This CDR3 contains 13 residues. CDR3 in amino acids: CASSRKDTGELFF. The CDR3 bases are TGTGCCAGCTCACGGAAAGACACCGGGGAGCTGTTTTTT. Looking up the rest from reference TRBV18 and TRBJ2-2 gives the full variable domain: NAGVMQNPRHLVRRRGQEARLRCSPMKGHSHVYWYRQLPEEGLKFMVYLQKENIIDESGMPKERFSAEFPKEGPSILRIQQVVRGDSAAYFCASSRKDTGELFFGEGSRLTVL.

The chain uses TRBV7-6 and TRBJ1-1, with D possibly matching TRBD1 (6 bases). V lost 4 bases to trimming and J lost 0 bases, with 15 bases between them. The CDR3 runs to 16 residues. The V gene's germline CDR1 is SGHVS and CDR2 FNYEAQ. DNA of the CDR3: TGTGCCAGCAGCTCCGGGACAAGGGCCATGAACACTGAAGCTTTCTTT. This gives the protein CASSSGTRAMNTEAFF.

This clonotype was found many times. The CDR3 DNA follows: TGTGCCAGCAGCCCTCAGGGTTTGATCAACACTGAAGCTTTCTTT. Translation: CASSPQGLINTEAFF. The chain recombines TRBV12-3 or TRBV12-4 with TRBJ1-1; maybe TRBD1 (5 bases). The CDR3 spans 15 residues. Trimming left V 6 bases short and J 2 bases short, with 16 bases between.

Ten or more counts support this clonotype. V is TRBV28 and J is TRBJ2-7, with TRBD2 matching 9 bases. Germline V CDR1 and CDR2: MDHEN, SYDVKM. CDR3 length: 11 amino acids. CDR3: CVTSGSYEQYF. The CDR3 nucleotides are TGTGTGACTAGCGGATCCTACGAGCAGTACTTC. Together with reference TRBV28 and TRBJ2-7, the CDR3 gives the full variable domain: DVKVTQSSRYLVKRTGEKVFLECVQDMDHENMFWYRQDPGLGLRLIYFSYDVKMKEKGDIPEGYSVSREKKERFSLILESASTNQTSMYLCVTSGSYEQYFGPGTRLTVT.

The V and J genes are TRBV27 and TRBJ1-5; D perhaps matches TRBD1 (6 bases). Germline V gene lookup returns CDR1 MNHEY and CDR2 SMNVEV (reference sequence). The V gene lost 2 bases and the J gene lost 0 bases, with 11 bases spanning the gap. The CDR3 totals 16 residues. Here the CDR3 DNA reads TGTGCCAGCAGTTTAGACGGGGGCGTTAGCAATCAGCCCCAGCATTTT. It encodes CASSLDGGVSNQPQHF.

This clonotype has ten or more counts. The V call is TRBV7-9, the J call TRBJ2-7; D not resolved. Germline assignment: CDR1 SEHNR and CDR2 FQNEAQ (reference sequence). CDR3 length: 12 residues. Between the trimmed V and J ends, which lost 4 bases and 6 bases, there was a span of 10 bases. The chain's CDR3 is CASSSEGFEQYF. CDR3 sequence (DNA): TGTGCCAGCAGCTCAGAAGGCTTCGAGCAGTACTTC.

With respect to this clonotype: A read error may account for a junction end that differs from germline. CDR3 loop: CASSERGAQGETQYF. The CDR3 nucleotides are TGTGCCAGCAGTGAGCGCGGGGCGCAGGGAGAGACCCAGTACTTC. The V gene is TRBV24-1, the J gene TRBJ2-5; D is possibly TRBD2 (6 bases). From germline, CDR1 is KGHDR and CDR2 SFDVKD. The CDR3 is made up of 15 amino acids.

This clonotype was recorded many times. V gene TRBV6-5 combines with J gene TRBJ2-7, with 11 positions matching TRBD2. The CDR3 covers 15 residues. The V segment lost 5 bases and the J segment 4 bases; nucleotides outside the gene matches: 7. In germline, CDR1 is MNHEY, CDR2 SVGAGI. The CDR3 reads CASSSPSGRWYEQYF. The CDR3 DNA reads TGTGCCAGCAGTAGTCCTAGCGGGAGGTGGTACGAGCAGTACTTC.

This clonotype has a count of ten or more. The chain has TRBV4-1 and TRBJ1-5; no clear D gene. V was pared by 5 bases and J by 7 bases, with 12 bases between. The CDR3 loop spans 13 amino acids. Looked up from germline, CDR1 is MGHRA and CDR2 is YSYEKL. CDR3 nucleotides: TGCGCCAGCAGCGCGAGACCTTTACAGCCCCAGCATTTT. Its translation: CASSARPLQPQHF.

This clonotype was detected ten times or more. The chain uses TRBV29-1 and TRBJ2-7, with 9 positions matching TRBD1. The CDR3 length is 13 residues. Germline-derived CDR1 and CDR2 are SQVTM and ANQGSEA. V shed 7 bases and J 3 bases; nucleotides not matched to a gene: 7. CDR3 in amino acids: CSAGTGGHYEQYF. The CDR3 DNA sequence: TGCAGCGCGGGAACAGGGGGCCACTACGAGCAGTACTTC.

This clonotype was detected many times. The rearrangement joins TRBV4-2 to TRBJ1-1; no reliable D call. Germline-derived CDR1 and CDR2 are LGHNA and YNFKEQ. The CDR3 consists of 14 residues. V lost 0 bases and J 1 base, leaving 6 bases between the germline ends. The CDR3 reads CASSQDWQNTEAFF. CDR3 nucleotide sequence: TGTGCCAGCAGCCAAGATTGGCAGAACACTGAAGCTTTCTTT.

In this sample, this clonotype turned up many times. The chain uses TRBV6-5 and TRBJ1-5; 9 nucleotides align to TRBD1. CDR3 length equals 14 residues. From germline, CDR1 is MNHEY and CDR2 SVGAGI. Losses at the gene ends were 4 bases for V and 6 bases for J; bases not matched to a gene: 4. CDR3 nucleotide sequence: TGTGCCAGCAGTTGGGGACAGGGTGGTCAGCCCCAGCATTTT. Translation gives CASSWGQGGQPQHF.

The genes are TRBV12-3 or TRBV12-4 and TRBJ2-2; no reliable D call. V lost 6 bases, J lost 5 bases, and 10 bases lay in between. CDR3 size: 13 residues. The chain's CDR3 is CASSHITTGELFF. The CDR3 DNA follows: TGTGCCAGCAGCCACATTACGACCGGGGAGCTGTTTTTT.

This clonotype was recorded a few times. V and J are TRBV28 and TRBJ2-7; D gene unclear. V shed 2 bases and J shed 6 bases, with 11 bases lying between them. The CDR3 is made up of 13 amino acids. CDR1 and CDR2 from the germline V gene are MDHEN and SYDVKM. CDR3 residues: CASSLGQISEQYF. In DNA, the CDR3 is TGTGCCAGCAGTTTAGGGCAGATTTCCGAGCAGTACTTC.

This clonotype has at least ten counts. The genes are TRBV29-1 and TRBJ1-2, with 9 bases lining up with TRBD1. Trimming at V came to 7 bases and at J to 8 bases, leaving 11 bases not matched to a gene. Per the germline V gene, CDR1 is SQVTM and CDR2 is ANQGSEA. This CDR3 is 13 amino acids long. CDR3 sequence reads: CSAAGTGSVGYTF. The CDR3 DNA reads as TGCAGCGCAGCCGGGACAGGGTCTGTAGGCTACACCTTC.